The 25 T cell receptor beta chains below were found in one sample sequenced in a study of tumor-infiltrating lymphocytes in primary liver carcinoma. Blood RNA originated from unsorted whole blood, with germline DNA additionally extracted. A primer matching the constant region was used to make TCR beta cDNA from approximately 520 ng of total RNA. ARM-PCR was slightly modified, and three nested multiplex PCR rounds with it gave rise to the TCR beta libraries. The first two PCR rounds used TRBV1-TRBV30 forward primers with a C-beta reverse primer, 10 cycles each. TCRdb recomputed calls from the multiplex PCR reads with MiXCR, one row per CDR3 protein. The sample shows 150,000 to 200,000 distinct CDR3 sequences, 60% of them seen only once. The specimen sequenced was peripheral blood. These receptor sequences come from a man aged 40-49 years with primary liver carcinoma and hepatitis B virus infection.

The gene calls are TRBV11-2 and TRBJ2-7, with TRBD2 matching 8 bases. Trimming took 3 bases from V and 1 from J; bases not matched to a gene: 8. Germline loops: CDR1 SGHAT, CDR2 FQNNGV. The CDR3 covers 16 residues. CDR3 in DNA: TGTGCCAGCAGCTTTGATCTCGCGGGAGGTTCCTACGAGCAGTACTTC. This encodes CASSFDLAGGSYEQYF. The full variable domain, rest sourced from reference TRBV11-2 and TRBJ2-7, is EAGVAQSPRYKIIEKRQSVAFWCNPISGHATLYWYQQILGQGPKLLIQFQNNGVVDDSQLPKDRFSAERLKGVDSTLKIQPAKLEDSAVYLCASSFDLAGGSYEQYFGPGTRLTVT.

This clonotype was detected a few times. A single base separates this from a much larger clone, so it may be a read error. This chain links TRBV11-2 with TRBJ2-1; the match to TRBD2 covers 11 bases. The CDR3 runs to 16 residues. From germline, CDR1 is SGHAT and CDR2 FQNNGV. The CDR3 loop is CVSSPIAGGPGNEQFF. Here the CDR3 DNA reads TGTGTCAGCAGCCCTATAGCGGGAGGGCCGGGGAATGAGCAGTTCTTC.

This clonotype was seen a single time. The gene calls are TRBV6-1 and TRBJ2-5; 7 bases are shared with TRBD1. The CDR3 is 17 amino acids. Germline loops: CDR1 MNHNS, CDR2 SASEGT. Unmatched junction bases numbered 9, after V lost 0 bases and J lost 2 bases. In nucleotides, the CDR3 is TGTGCCAGCAGTGAAGCGCTATTGACAGGGACACAAGAGACCCAGTACTTC. It yields the protein CASSEALLTGTQETQYF.

This clonotype was seen a handful of times. This rearrangement joins TRBV5-4 to TRBJ2-6; TRBD1 matches at 9 bases. The J segment lost 0 bases and the V segment lost 3 bases, leaving 7 bases of the junction unmatched. The CDR3 runs 18 residues. Germline V gives CDR1 SGHNT, CDR2 YYREEE (reference sequence). The chain's CDR3 is CASSYGGTGPSGANVLTF. CDR3 coding DNA: TGTGCCAGCAGCTACGGTGGGACAGGGCCCTCTGGGGCCAACGTCCTGACTTTC.

To note about this clonotype: A much larger clone is a single base away; this may be a read error. The chain couples TRBV11-2 to TRBJ2-1; D may be TRBD1 (5 bases). V was shortened by 5 bases and J by 3 bases, with 17 bases between the two germline ends. Germline V CDR1 and CDR2: SGHAT, FQNNGV. CDR3 length: 16 residues. CDR3 DNA sequence: TGTGCCAGCAGCCTCAGACAGCGTCCTAACTACAATGAGCAGTTCTTC. It translates to CASSLRQRPNYNEQFF. The variable domain in full, with the rest retrieved from reference TRBV11-2 and TRBJ2-1, is EAGVAQSPRYKIIEKRQSVAFWCNPISGHATLYWYQQILGQGPKLLIQFQNNGVVDDSQLPKDRFSAERLKGVDSTLKIQPAKLEDSAVYLCASSLRQRPNYNEQFFGPGTRLTVL.

About this clonotype itself: The conserved closing phenylalanine or tryptophan is absent in this CDR3, likely reflecting a read error. This rearrangement joins TRBV4-2 to TRBJ1-2; D is undetermined. The CDR3 loop spans 15 amino acids. Germline CDR1 LGHNA, CDR2 YNFKEQ. Trimming cost V 0 bases and J 5 bases, with 13 bases left between them. Here the CDR3 DNA reads TGTGCCAGCAGCCAAGATCTGGCAGTTTTGTATGGCTACACCTTA. This translates into CASSQDLAVLYGYTL.

This clonotype turned up a few times. The genes are TRBV29-1 and TRBJ2-2; D call uncertain. V lost 7 bases and J lost 2, with 11 bases in between. Germline V gene lookup returns CDR1 SQVTM and CDR2 ANQGSEA. The CDR3 loop spans 13 amino acids. In DNA form, the CDR3 reads TGCAGCGCTTTGAGAGGAAACACCGGGGAGCTGTTTTTT. Its translation is CSALRGNTGELFF.

The chain is built from TRBV7-8 and TRBJ2-1; TRBD1 aligns across 9 bases. Germline lookup yields CDR1 SGHVS and CDR2 FQNEAQ. The CDR3 is made up of 15 amino acids. V shed 4 bases and J 0 bases; nucleotides not matched to a gene: 1. The CDR3 sequence is CASSSQGASYNEQFF. CDR3 DNA: TGTGCCAGCAGCTCACAGGGGGCCTCCTACAATGAGCAGTTCTTC.

This rearrangement joins TRBV2 to TRBJ2-3; TRBD2 is a possible D gene (6 bases). Trimming took off 4 bases at V and 2 bases at J, with 10 bases between the two ends. Germline lookup yields CDR1 SNHLY and CDR2 FYNNEI. This CDR3 region has 14 residues. The CDR3 reads CASSVGGATDTQYF. CDR3 bases: TGTGCCAGCAGTGTAGGCGGGGCCACAGATACGCAGTATTTT. Complete variable domain (other parts from reference TRBV2 and TRBJ2-3): EPEVTQTPSHQVTQMGQEVILRCVPISNHLYFYWYRQILGQKVEFLVSFYNNEISEKSEIFDDQFSVERPDGSNFTLKIRSTKLEDSAMYFCASSVGGATDTQYFGPGTRLTVL.

The gene calls are TRBV11-2 and TRBJ2-1, with D unclear. Germline CDR1 reads SGHAT; CDR2 reads FQNNGV. The CDR3 has 17 residues. V lost 4 bases and J lost 4, with 20 bases in between. The CDR3 protein is CASSSSSVISSYNEQFF. The CDR3 region has the DNA TGTGCCAGCAGCTCCTCAAGCGTGATTAGCTCTTACAATGAGCAGTTCTTC.

Notes on this clonotype: At one end the junction does not follow the germline gene, possibly because of a read error. This rearrangement joins TRBV11-2 to TRBJ2-2; tentative D call: TRBD2 (5 bases). CDR3 length equals 14 residues. Germline values: CDR1 SGHAT, CDR2 FQNNGV. CDR3 protein: CASSSLLNTGELFF. The CDR3 DNA follows: TGTGCCAGCAGCTCTCTCTTAAACACCGGGGAGTTGTTTTTT.

This clonotype has a single count. One base away lies a much larger clone, so this may be a sequencing read error. J is TRBJ1-3 and V is TRBV11-2; D uncertain. This CDR3 is 14 amino acids long. V lost 0 bases and J 9 bases, leaving 12 bases between the germline ends. From germline, CDR1 is SGHAT and CDR2 FQNNGV. The chain's CDR3 is CASSLDLGSVTIYF. The CDR3 nucleotides read TGTGCCAGCAGCTTAGACCTGGGGTCCGTCACCATATATTTT.

The genes are TRBV29-1 and TRBJ1-2; 7 bases fit TRBD1. V dropped 3 bases and J dropped 2; count of bases not matched to a gene: 9. This CDR3 has 15 amino acids. Per the germline V gene, CDR1 is SQVTM and CDR2 is ANQGSEA. As DNA, the CDR3 is TGCAGCGTTGACTTCTGGGACAGCAGAAACTATGGCTACACCTTC. As protein: CSVDFWDSRNYGYTF.

On this clonotype: Being one base from a much bigger clone, this may be a read error. This rearrangement joins TRBV29-1 to TRBJ2-5; D perhaps matches TRBD2 (5 bases). CDR1 is SQVTM and CDR2 is ANQGSEA in the germline V gene. This CDR3 is built from 11 residues. CDR3 DNA sequence: TGCATCGTTGAGGGTAGCGCTACCCAGTACTTC. Translating it yields CIVEGSATQYF. The whole variable domain, filled in from reference TRBV29-1 and TRBJ2-5, reads SAVISQKPSRDICQRGTSLTIQCQVDSQVTMMFWYRQQPGQSLTLIATANQGSEATYESGFVIDKFPISRPNLTFSTLTVSNMSPEDSSIYLCIVEGSATQYFGPGTRLLVL.

A note on this clonotype: Being one base from a much bigger clone, this may be a read error. The chain is built from TRBV11-3 and TRBJ1-1, with no clear D. This CDR3 region has 13 residues. Germline V gene sequence: CDR1 SGHNT, CDR2 YENEEA. The CDR3 region is CASSLIKNTEVFF. The CDR3 nucleotides read TGTGCCAGCAGCCTAATAAAAAACACTGAAGTTTTCTTT.

On this clonotype: The junction departs from germline at one end; a sequencing error may be responsible. The chain carries TRBV4-1 and TRBJ2-7; unclear D gene. The CDR3 contains 15 residues. Germline V CDR1 and CDR2: MGHRA, YSYEKL. The CDR3, as DNA: TGCGCCAGGAGCCAAGGACGGCCGGGCTTCTACGAGCAGTACTTC. It is translated as CARSQGRPGFYEQYF.

Turning to this clonotype: At one boundary the junction diverges from the germline segment, which might be a read error. The chain has TRBV29-1 and TRBJ2-3; D might be TRBD2 (6 bases). Germline lookup yields CDR1 SQVTM and CDR2 ANQGSEA. This CDR3 contains 13 residues. CDR3 loop: CSGRAESTDTHYF. The CDR3 DNA follows: TGCAGCGGGAGGGCAGAGAGCACAGATACGCATTATTTT.

The V and J genes are TRBV10-3 and TRBJ2-3; no clear D gene. Trimming cost V 2 bases and J 7 bases, with 4 bases left between them. Germline assignment: CDR1 ENHRY and CDR2 SYGVKD. This CDR3 is 11 amino acids long. CDR3 loop: CAISERYTQYF. In DNA form, the CDR3 reads TGTGCCATCAGTGAGCGGTATACGCAGTATTTT.

The J gene is TRBJ2-7, the V gene TRBV6-6; possible D gene TRBD2, 6 bases. The V end lost 0 bases, the J end lost 4 bases, and 10 bases lay between the germline ends. CDR1 MNHNY and CDR2 SVGAGI come from the germline V gene (reference sequence). The CDR3 is made up of 14 amino acids. The DNA for the CDR3 is TGTGCCAGCAGTTACTCTCGGGAGAGGTACGAGCAGTACTTC. Amino acids: CASSYSRERYEQYF.

Note on this clonotype: Lacking the conserved final phenylalanine or tryptophan, this CDR3 likely reflects a read error. The genes are TRBV11-2 and TRBJ1-6, with D perhaps matching TRBD1 (6 bases). The V gene lost 8 bases and the J gene lost 9 bases, with 20 bases spanning the gap. The CDR3 consists of 15 residues. In germline, CDR1 is SGHAT, CDR2 FQNNGV. This CDR3 reads CASSGARGGISPLHV. The CDR3 DNA sequence: TGTGCCAGCTCAGGGGCCCGAGGAGGGATTTCACCCCTCCACGTT.

Note on this clonotype: An end of the junction does not agree with germline; a read error may underlie this. The chain couples TRBV12-3 or TRBV12-4 to TRBJ2-5; the D gene is possibly TRBD2 (5 bases). This CDR3 region has 14 residues. CDR3 loop: CVSSLPGNQETQYF. The CDR3 nucleotides read TGTGTCAGCAGTTTACCGGGAAATCAAGAGACCCAGTACTTC.

The chain uses TRBV29-1 and TRBJ1-2, with D possibly being TRBD1 (5 bases). Germline V gene data show CDR1 as SQVTM and CDR2 as ANQGSEA. With 7 bases removed from V and 0 bases from J, the gap between germline ends came to 18 bases. The CDR3 runs 15 residues. This chain's CDR3 is CSAQEEGLANYGYTF. CDR3 DNA sequence: TGCAGCGCTCAGGAGGAGGGGCTTGCTAACTATGGCTACACCTTC.

This chain joins TRBV12-3 or TRBV12-4 and TRBJ2-3; 9 bases are shared with TRBD1. Trimming cost V 3 bases and J 0 bases; bases outside gene matches: 7. This CDR3 contains 17 residues. DNA for the CDR3: TGTGCCAGCAGTTTGGGACAGGGACCTTCTAGCACAGATACGCAGTATTTT. The encoded protein is CASSLGQGPSSTDTQYF.

The V gene is TRBV29-1, the J gene TRBJ1-6; 7 bases agree with TRBD1. The CDR3 spans 16 residues. V trimming: 3 bases; J trimming: 14 bases; junction bases outside the gene matches: 19. Germline V CDR1 and CDR2: SQVTM, ANQGSEA. The CDR3 is CSVESFWETGLSTLHF. The CDR3, as DNA: TGCAGCGTTGAGAGTTTTTGGGAGACAGGGCTAAGTACCCTCCACTTT.

This clonotype was seen a few times. V and J are TRBV12-3 or TRBV12-4 and TRBJ1-2; 11 bases map to TRBD1. There are 15 residues in the CDR3. V shed 7 bases, J shed 7 bases, and the junction held 11 bases outside the gene matches. The CDR3 loop is CASNPGQGEAGGYTF. The DNA for the CDR3 is TGTGCCAGCAATCCGGGACAGGGGGAGGCGGGTGGCTACACCTTC.